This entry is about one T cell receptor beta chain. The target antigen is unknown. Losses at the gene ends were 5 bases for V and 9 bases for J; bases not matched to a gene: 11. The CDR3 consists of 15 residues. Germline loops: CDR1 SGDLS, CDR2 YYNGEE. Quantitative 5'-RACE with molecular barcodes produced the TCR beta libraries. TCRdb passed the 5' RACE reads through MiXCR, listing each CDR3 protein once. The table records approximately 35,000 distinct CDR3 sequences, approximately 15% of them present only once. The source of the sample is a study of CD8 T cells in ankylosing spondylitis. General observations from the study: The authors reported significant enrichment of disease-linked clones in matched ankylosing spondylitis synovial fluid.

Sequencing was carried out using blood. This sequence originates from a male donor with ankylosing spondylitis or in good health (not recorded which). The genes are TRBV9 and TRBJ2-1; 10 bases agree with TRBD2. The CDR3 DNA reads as TGTGCCAGCAGTAGTAAAGCGGGAGGGACAGGTGAGCAGTTCTTC. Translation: CASSSKAGGTGEQFF.